This T cell receptor (beta chain) stems from a study of T cells in Graves' hyperthyroidism and ophthalmopathy. Study information: At initial diagnosis, before any treatment had begun, peripheral blood was obtained.

Regarding the study as a whole: A model of 13 V-J features distinguished ophthalmopathy from stable hyperthyroidism.

TCR beta CDR3 regions were amplified from RNA transcripts. The HTBI primer set was used in a first-round RT-PCR of the TCR CDR3. From the multiplex PCR reads, TCRdb called clonotypes with MiXCR, one entry per CDR3 protein. The data hold hundreds of thousands of distinct CDR3 sequences, with approximately 13% observed a single time. Comment on this clonotype: The target antigen is unknown.

The ends were cut back, 1 base at V and 2 bases at J, with 6 bases in the middle. There are 14 residues in the CDR3. The germline V gene encodes CDR1 SEHNR and CDR2 FQNEAQ (reference sequence). Newly diagnosed hyperthyroidism, duration under 2 months, in patients aged 18 to 65. Any patient presenting with uncontrolled infection, other autoimmune disease, pregnancy or lactation was left out. This clonotype was obtained from a woman between 25 and 40 years old with Graves' hyperthyroidism that later progressed to Graves' ophthalmopathy. The source material was blood. The chain recombines TRBV7-9 with TRBJ1-3; D unresolved. CDR3 residues: CASSLDSPGNTIYF. The CDR3 nucleotides are TGTGCCAGCAGCTTAGACAGTCCTGGAAACACCATATATTTT.